What follows are 20 T cell receptor beta chains derived from one specimen sequenced in a study of T-cell memory formation after mild COVID-19. MiXCR, applied by TCRdb to the 5' RACE reads, yields one record per CDR3 protein. The sample carries hundreds of thousands of distinct CDR3 sequences, 28% recorded once. The source material was PBMCs or a T cell subset sorted from them (not recorded which). All receptors come from an adult woman who had mild COVID-19 (a few samples of this study predate the infection). Cell type and time point are not known.

This clonotype came up a few times. V is TRBV6-2 or TRBV6-3 and J is TRBJ1-1; no clear D. CDR3 size: 18 residues. Germline loops: CDR1 MNHEY, CDR2 SVGEGT. Trimming pared 0 bases from V and 0 bases from J, leaving 17 bases between. This CDR3 is CASSYSMTAVGLNTEAFF. The CDR3 DNA is TGTGCCAGCAGTTACTCGATGACCGCCGTTGGGTTGAACACTGAAGCTTTCTTT.

The chain couples TRBV24-1 to TRBJ2-7, with 8 bases fitting TRBD1. The V segment lost 2 bases and the J segment 4 bases; nucleotides outside the gene matches: 6. In germline, CDR1 is KGHDR, CDR2 SFDVKD. CDR3 length: 15 residues. This CDR3 reads CATSDSKDRGYEQYF. The CDR3 bases are TGTGCCACCAGTGATTCCAAAGACAGGGGATACGAGCAGTACTTC.

This clonotype occurred a few times. This chain connects TRBV5-6 to TRBJ2-2; 7 bases align to TRBD2. Germline V gene sequence: CDR1 SGHDT, CDR2 YYEEEE. The CDR3 runs 15 residues. V shed 4 bases, J shed 2 bases, and the junction held 5 bases outside the gene matches. CDR3 loop: CASSMSGDNTGELFF. CDR3 nucleotides: TGTGCCAGCAGCATGAGCGGGGATAACACCGGGGAGCTGTTTTTT.

The rearrangement uses TRBV6-5 and TRBJ1-4; TRBD1 aligns across 11 bases. The trim removed 2 bases at V and 8 bases at J, leaving 13 bases unmatched. CDR1 and CDR2 (germline): MNHEY, SVGAGI. The length of the CDR3 is 18 residues. The CDR3 region has the DNA TGTGCCAGCAGTTACGGGACAGGGGGAAGGGGGGCGGTCGAAAAACTGTTTTTT. It specifies CASSYGTGGRGAVEKLFF.

This clonotype has ten or more counts. The V call is TRBV6-6, the J call TRBJ2-3; 10 nucleotides match TRBD2. The CDR3 loop spans 15 amino acids. Unmatched junction bases numbered 4, after V lost 5 bases and J lost 2 bases. CDR1 is MNHNY and CDR2 is SVGAGI in the germline V gene (reference sequence). Here the CDR3 reads CASSTGTSDTDTQYF. The CDR3 region has the DNA TGTGCCAGCAGTACAGGGACTAGCGACACAGATACGCAGTATTTT.

This rearrangement joins TRBV4-2 to TRBJ2-1, with unresolved D. The V end was cut by 1 base, the J end by 8 bases, with 9 bases between. The CDR3 length is 13 residues. Germline V CDR1 and CDR2: LGHNA, YNFKEQ. The CDR3 bases are TGTGCCAGCAGCCAAGCCCCCGCAGATGAGCAGTTCTTC. The encoded protein is CASSQAPADEQFF.

The gene calls are TRBV6-6 and TRBJ2-7, with 7 bases that match TRBD1. Germline CDR1 reads MNHNY; CDR2 reads SVGAGI (reference sequence). Trimming cost V 1 base and J 0 bases; bases outside gene matches: 3. The CDR3 is 15 residues long. The CDR3 nucleotides are TGTGCCAGCAGTTACTTGGACAGGAGCTCCTACGAGCAGTACTTC. Translated, it gives CASSYLDRSSYEQYF.

The chain couples TRBV7-7 to TRBJ2-3; 13 bases are shared with TRBD2. CDR1 and CDR2 from the germline V gene are SSHAT and FNYEAQ (reference sequence). This CDR3 has 15 residues. The junction had 2 bases not matched to a gene; V was cut back by 5 bases and J by 3 bases. The CDR3 DNA reads TGTGCCAGCAGCGCGGGACTAGCGGGAACAGATACGCAGTATTTT. Protein sequence: CASSAGLAGTDTQYF.

V is TRBV19 and J is TRBJ2-2; TRBD2 might be the D (5 bases). Germline-derived CDR1 and CDR2 are LNHDA and SQIVND (reference sequence). Trimming removed 7 bases from V and 1 base from J, with 13 bases in between. The CDR3 extends over 15 amino acids. The CDR3 sequence: CASMGLAGNTGELFF. CDR3 DNA sequence: TGTGCCAGTATGGGTCTAGCCGGGAACACCGGGGAGCTGTTTTTT.

The chain links TRBV20-1 to TRBJ1-5; 8 bases are a match to TRBD1. J was trimmed by 2 bases and V by 6 bases; bases with no gene match: 6. This CDR3 has 14 residues. Germline CDR1 is DFQATT and CDR2 is SNEGSKA (reference sequence). CDR3 DNA: TGCAGTGCCTGGACAGGGTATGGCAATCAGCCCCAGCATTTT. It yields the protein CSAWTGYGNQPQHF.

The V and J genes are TRBV20-1 and TRBJ2-7; TRBD1 matches at 8 bases. V lost 6 bases, J lost 0 bases, and 7 bases stayed unmatched. The CDR3 sequence is 14 residues long. CDR1 and CDR2 from the germline V gene are DFQATT and SNEGSKA (reference sequence). DNA for the CDR3: TGCAGTGCCCCGACAGGGGTGGTCTCCTACGAGCAGTACTTC. Encoded protein: CSAPTGVVSYEQYF.

There are a few counts of this clonotype. The CDR3 loop reads CASKPWTSGEGQFF. The CDR3 coding sequence is TGTGCCAGCAAGCCCTGGACTAGCGGAGAGGGGCAGTTCTTC. This chain links TRBV7-9 with TRBJ2-1; 10 bases match TRBD2. The CDR3 has 14 residues. Germline assignment: CDR1 SEHNR and CDR2 FQNEAQ (reference sequence). V lost 7 bases to trimming and J lost 12 bases; unmatched junction nucleotides: 12. Complete variable domain (other parts from reference TRBV7-9 and TRBJ2-1): DTGVSQNPRHKITKRGQNVTFRCDPISEHNRLYWYRQTLGQGPEFLTYFQNEAQLEKSRLLSDRFSAERPKGSFSTLEIQRTEQGDSAMYLCASKPWTSGEGQFFGPGTRLTVL.

This clonotype occurred a few times. The chain is built from TRBV3-2 and TRBJ2-1; the table calls TRBD1, which could not be checked here. TRBV3-2 is a pseudogene locus. This CDR3 comprises 17 residues. The CDR3 DNA reads as TGTGCCAGCAGCCAAGATCCGGGACAGGGTAGGCACAATGAGCAGTTCTTC. Translating gives CASSQDPGQGRHNEQFF.

The chain couples TRBV20-1 to TRBJ2-1, with 8 bases identical to TRBD2. The CDR3 is 16 residues long. The V gene's germline CDR1 is DFQATT and CDR2 SNEGSKA (reference sequence). Trimming removed 0 bases from V and 3 bases from J; junction bases left unmatched: 7. The CDR3 reads CSARDLTGRDYNEQFF. The CDR3 DNA reads as TGCAGTGCTAGAGATCTGACCGGGAGGGACTACAATGAGCAGTTCTTC.

V is TRBV2 and J is TRBJ2-4, with 7 bases identical to TRBD1. Losses at the gene ends were 3 bases for V and 12 bases for J; bases not matched to a gene: 11. Germline assignment: CDR1 SNHLY and CDR2 FYNNEI. This CDR3 is built from 14 residues. The CDR3 bases are TGTGCCAGCAGTGACCTCGGACAGGCTTTTGATCAGTACTTC. This gives the protein CASSDLGQAFDQYF.

The chain is built from TRBV6-6 and TRBJ1-1; D unclear. Deletions cut 6 bases from V and 4 bases from J, with 6 bases between. The germline V gene has CDR1 MNHNY and CDR2 SVGAGI (reference sequence). The CDR3 runs to 11 residues. The CDR3 region is CASSRSTEAFF. The CDR3 DNA follows: TGTGCCAGCAGCCGTTCCACTGAAGCTTTCTTT.

The chain uses TRBV24-1 and TRBJ2-2; weak D call: TRBD1 (5 bases). The V gene lost 6 bases and the J gene lost 6 bases, with 10 bases spanning the gap. Germline CDR1 and CDR2: KGHDR and SFDVKD. The CDR3 consists of 13 residues. CDR3 residues: CATSPGIAGELFF. The CDR3 region has the DNA TGTGCCACCAGTCCAGGGATTGCCGGGGAGCTGTTTTTT.

Here the CDR3 DNA reads TGCAGTGCTAGAGGTTCCGGACAGGGCTACGAGCAGTACTTC. Protein product: CSARGSGQGYEQYF. The chain recombines TRBV20-1 with TRBJ2-7; 8 positions match TRBD1. The germline gives CDR1 DFQATT, CDR2 SNEGSKA (reference sequence). This CDR3 is built from 14 residues. Trimming cost V 1 base and J 3 bases; bases outside gene matches: 5.

CDR3 in DNA: TGCGCCAGCAGCTTGGGGGACGGATACTACGAGCAGTACTTC. Translation gives CASSLGDGYYEQYF. The chain joins TRBV5-1 to TRBJ2-7; possibly TRBD1 or TRBD2 for D (5 bases each). The length of the CDR3 is 14 residues. Per germline, CDR1 SGHRS and CDR2 YFSETQ. V lost 0 bases, J lost 3 bases, and 10 bases lay in between.

This clonotype was found once. V gene TRBV12-3 or TRBV12-4 combines with J gene TRBJ2-3; possible D gene TRBD2, 5 bases. Trimming shortened V by 7 bases and J by 5 bases, and 7 bases separated the two germline ends. This CDR3 region has 11 residues. The CDR3 region is CASTTRDTQYF. The CDR3 coding sequence is TGTGCCAGCACAACTAGAGATACGCAGTATTTT.